This T cell receptor (beta chain) was identified in a study of shared clonotypes between healthy human individuals (dated by TCRdb to the early 2020s). About the study as a whole: A couple of women and three men aged 18 to 49 years were included in the cohort. For each donor, CD4 naive and CD4 memory were each run on three plates, CD8 naive on two plates, and CD8 memory on one plate. To estimate repertoire size and how much clonotypes are shared between individuals, the study performed deep sequencing of blood TCR repertoires from five healthy adults. Different laboratories and diverse techniques were used to prepare libraries and sequence TCR repertoires, to increase sequencing depth and limit assay-specific biases. Between about 0.94 and 8.9 billion PBMCs per donor were obtained by leukapheresis. Overall study results and their limits: Sampling was limited to blood, and TCR repertoires in tissue likely differ from TCR repertoires in blood. Compared with non-shared clonotypes, the clonotypes found in all four sorted-subset donors had higher generation probabilities. Estimated clonotype richness was generally larger for naive than for memory subsets. Incomplete sequencing was indicated by rarefaction of sorted-subset datasets, despite the large sequencing depth. Pairwise subsampling indicated that sequencing depth was expected to affect the degree of clonotype sharing among donors. Across a few donors, approximately 4.6% of naive CD4, roughly 3.8% of naive CD8, about 2% of memory CD4, and 0.4% of memory CD8 clonotypes were shared. Because the study included only a small number of donors, the genetic and exposure-history diversity represented was limited.

TCR CDR3 regions were amplified from genomic DNA by multiplex PCR using the deep immunoSEQ assay. For each cell subset, the extracted genomic DNA was distributed evenly across all wells of several immunoSEQ 96-well plates, and each plate served as one replicate. Each replicate PCR for sorted subsets received roughly 0.2 ug genomic DNA, equal to about 30,000 T cell genomes. Purified libraries were quantified with a Qubit 3.0 fluorometer, sized on a Bioanalyzer 2100, and re-quantified with the KAPA Library Quantification kit. Each immunoSEQ 96-well plate was sequenced on its own single-read 150-cycle Illumina NextSeq 550 flow cell. As for the original processing: Because the immunoSEQ output included only junctional sequences and no quality scores, the filtering could not be the same as the filtering used for full-length reads. To assign V/J genes and CDR3, sequences were annotated using PyIR, a Python wrapper for IgBLAST v1.9, with IMGT germline references. Reads were removed for weak V/J assignments (E-value above 1e-6), missing CDR3, stop codons, out-of-frame junctions, or ambiguous translated residues. A V3J clonotype was defined by an identical inferred V gene, J gene, and CDR3 amino acid sequence. To compute the percentage overlap between repertoires, the number of shared unique clonotypes was divided by the size of the smaller repertoire. RTK rarefaction, the Chao1 estimator, and Recon v2.1 estimates of unobserved clonotypes were used to assess repertoire richness. Generation probabilities for all TCRbeta clonotypes obtained by the gDNA method from four donors were computed using OLGA. The table comes from immuneACCESS by way of TCRdb, which keeps in-frame sequences with V and J called. Part of the clones is missing from these tables; in studies checked, under half for an unresolved V gene and the rest for unknown reasons. The V and J calls and clone size are taken from that table; D and trimming were inferred from the DNA. Present in this sample are a few hundred thousand clones, about nine tenths of which were seen just once. The ten largest clones add up to around 16% of the sample.

Donors were healthy HIV-negative adults with no recently reported acute infections or vaccinations. Only Caucasian adults living in Nashville, Tennessee, USA were represented among the donors. The CD8 memory samples were a combination of magnetically selected CD45RO+ cells and CCR7-negative CD45RA+ effector memory (TemRA) cells. Blood was obtained by leukapheresis, after which PBMCs were separated by Ficoll-Histopaque density gradient centrifugation and cryopreserved in liquid nitrogen vapor phase. Analytical flow cytometry was used to check the purity and quantity of each magnetically sorted T cell population. Genomic DNA was isolated from every sorted fraction and measured by UV absorbance on a Nanodrop 2000c. V has 5 bases trimmed and J has 4 bases trimmed; junction bases matching no gene number 6. The CDR3 runs 14 residues from the cysteine to the phenylalanine. Only the CDR3 DNA stays, 42 bases, in frame from base 1. CDR1 and CDR2 are read off the germline V gene as SNHLY and FYNNEI.

Remarks on this clone: The antigen it recognizes is unknown. Within one base of it there is no much larger clone, and no base qualities were kept.

The sequence came from a young man in good health. The sequencing input was memory CD8+ T cells sorted from blood. This sample's cell subset or site label indicates: CD45RO+ cells pooled with CCR7-negative TemRA cells. The chain is made from TRBV2 and TRBJ2-7; the central 9 bases match TRBD1. The CDR3 here reads CASSRDRDLYEQYF. The sequenced DNA: TGTGCCAGCAGTCGGGACAGGGATTTGTACGAGCAGTACTTC.